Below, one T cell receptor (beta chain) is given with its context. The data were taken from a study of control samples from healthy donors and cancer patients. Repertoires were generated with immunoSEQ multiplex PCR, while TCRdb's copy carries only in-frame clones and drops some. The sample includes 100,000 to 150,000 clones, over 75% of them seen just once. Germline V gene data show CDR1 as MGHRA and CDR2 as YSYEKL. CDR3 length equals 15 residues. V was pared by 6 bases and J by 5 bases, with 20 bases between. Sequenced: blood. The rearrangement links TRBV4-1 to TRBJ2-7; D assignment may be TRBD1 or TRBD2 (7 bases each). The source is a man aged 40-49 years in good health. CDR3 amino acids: CASSPRGGEDHEQYF. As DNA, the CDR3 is TGCGCCAGCAGTCCCAGGGGGGGGGAGGACCACGAGCAGTACTTC.